These 18 T cell receptor beta chains came from one sample sequenced in a study of radiotherapy plus CTLA-4 blockade in lung cancer. Sequencing used immunoSEQ multiplex PCR; TCRdb keeps in-frame clones, though not all of them. The sample includes approximately 40,000 clones, 80% to 90% of them seen just once. This material consisted of peripheral blood, taken from a patient treated with radiotherapy plus ipilimumab. The receptors originated from a human donor with non-small cell lung cancer whose response to radiotherapy plus ipilimumab could not be evaluated.

The J gene is TRBJ2-3, the V gene TRBV10-3; D is ambiguous. Germline CDR1 ENHRY, CDR2 SYGVKD. The CDR3 totals 11 residues. Trimming pared 6 bases from V and 5 bases from J, leaving 6 bases between. The CDR3 nucleotides are TGTGCCATCAGCAAAAAAGATACGCAGTATTTT. It specifies CAISKKDTQYF.

The sample holds a few counts of this clone. The V call is TRBV27, the J call TRBJ1-5, with D possibly being TRBD1 (5 bases). The germline V gene has CDR1 MNHEY and CDR2 SMNVEV (reference sequence). The CDR3 consists of 15 residues. The V and J ends lost 1 base and 11 bases respectively, with 18 bases between them. This chain's CDR3 is CASSLFGGVGGAQHF. CDR3 coding DNA: TGTGCCAGCAGTTTATTTGGGGGAGTGGGGGGGGCCCAGCATTTT.

This chain links TRBV25-1 with TRBJ1-2; D unclear. V was cut by 5 bases and J by 4 bases, with 17 bases left in between. This CDR3 is built from 15 residues. Germline V lookup: CDR1 MGHDK, CDR2 SYGVNS. The CDR3 reads CASSPGEYRGYGYTF. The CDR3 nucleotides read TGTGCCAGCAGTCCCGGGGAGTACCGGGGCTATGGCTACACCTTC.

This clone was seen only a few times. The chain has TRBV5-4 and TRBJ1-2; D gene uncertain. V was shortened by 4 bases and J by 2 bases, with 18 bases between the two germline ends. CDR3 size: 16 residues. Germline CDR1 reads SGHNT; CDR2 reads YYREEE (reference sequence). CDR3 region: CASSPGEEWVNYGYTF. The CDR3 DNA is TGTGCCAGCAGCCCTGGGGAGGAGTGGGTGAACTATGGCTACACCTTC.

The genes are TRBV10-3 and TRBJ2-2; weak D call: TRBD1 (6 bases). The CDR3 is 15 amino acids. Germline CDR1 is ENHRY and CDR2 is SYGVKD. Trimming took 0 bases from V and 4 from J, leaving 9 bases between them. Written as DNA, the CDR3 is TGTGCCATCAGTGAGTCGGACAGTGGCACCGGGGAGCTGTTTTTT. Residues: CAISESDSGTGELFF.

The rearrangement links TRBV28 to TRBJ1-2; unclear D gene. Deletions cut 8 bases from V and 8 bases from J, with 9 bases between. The germline CDR1 and CDR2 sequences are MDHEN and SYDVKM. This CDR3 comprises 10 residues. CDR3 nucleotides: TGTGCCAGCGCGAGAGTGGGCTACACCTTC. Translated: CASARVGYTF.

V usage is TRBV6-5 and J usage is TRBJ2-7, with 8 bases that match TRBD1. This CDR3 spans 14 amino acids. CDR1 and CDR2 from the germline V gene are MNHEY and SVGAGI. The V segment lost 6 bases and the J segment 3 bases; nucleotides outside the gene matches: 7. In DNA, the CDR3 is TGTGCCAGCAGACCCGGGACAGGAGGCTACGAGCAGTACTTC. Amino acids: CASRPGTGGYEQYF.

The chain links TRBV5-1 to TRBJ2-7; 8 positions match TRBD2. This CDR3 has 15 residues. Germline V CDR1 and CDR2: SGHRS, YFSETQ. V lost 1 base, J lost 4 bases, and 7 bases stayed unmatched. Here the CDR3 DNA reads TGCGCCAGCAGCTTGATCGGGGGGGAGGTATACGAGCAGTACTTC. Protein sequence: CASSLIGGEVYEQYF.

The rearrangement uses TRBV6-1 and TRBJ2-7, with D possibly matching TRBD1 (6 bases). The CDR3 is 12 amino acids. V was trimmed by 2 bases and J by 7 bases, leaving 9 bases between them. Per the germline V gene, CDR1 is MNHNS and CDR2 is SASEGT. Here the CDR3 DNA reads TGTGCCAGCAGTGAAACCCAGGGGGAGCAGTACTTC. Its translation is CASSETQGEQYF.

The rearrangement links TRBV21-1 to TRBJ1-5; the table gives TRBD1 as D, unverified against the DNA. TRBV21-1 is shown as a pseudogene. The CDR3 consists of 15 residues. CDR3 bases: TGTGCCAGCAGCATCGGACAGCAGGAAAATCAGCCCCAGCATTTT. Encoded protein: CASSIGQQENQPQHF.

V usage is TRBV5-1 and J usage is TRBJ1-1; D not certain. Germline CDR1 and CDR2: SGHRS and YFSETQ. The CDR3 extends over 15 amino acids. V was clipped by 0 bases and J by 5 bases, with 14 bases between them. The CDR3 is CASSLASGVGTEAFF. The CDR3 DNA follows: TGCGCCAGCAGCTTGGCGTCCGGGGTTGGTACTGAAGCTTTCTTT.

In this sample, this clone turned up a few times. The chain has TRBV6-1 and TRBJ1-2, with TRBD1 identical over 10 bases. The germline V gene has CDR1 MNHNS and CDR2 SASEGT. The junction had 2 bases not matched to a gene; V was cut back by 2 bases and J by 5 bases. The CDR3 spans 14 residues. CDR3 coding DNA: TGTGCCAGCAGTGAAATGGACAGGGGGTATGGCTACACCTTC. Translation: CASSEMDRGYGYTF.

This clone was detected once. The V and J genes are TRBV5-6 and TRBJ1-2; 8 bases align to TRBD1. Germline lookup yields CDR1 SGHDT and CDR2 YYEEEE. After removal of 2 bases from V and 4 bases from J, the junction contained 10 bases not matched to a gene. This CDR3 has 16 amino acids. CDR3 in DNA: TGTGCCAGCAGCTTACCGGGACAGGAGGGGCCCTATGGCTACACCTTC. As protein: CASSLPGQEGPYGYTF.

The chain has TRBV4-2 and TRBJ2-5; a possible D gene is TRBD2 (7 bases). V lost 1 base to trimming and J lost 6 bases, with 21 bases between them. The CDR3 is 17 residues long. The V gene's germline CDR1 is LGHNA and CDR2 YNFKEQ. DNA for the CDR3: TGTGCCAGCAGCCAAGTCATCGTGGGAGGGGGGGGGAAGACCCAGTACTTC. Translated, it gives CASSQVIVGGGGKTQYF.

The table lists this clone with a few counts. J is TRBJ2-5 and V is TRBV7-8; 8 bases are a match to TRBD2. With V trimmed by 0 bases and J by 4 bases, 7 bases remained unmatched. Germline V gives CDR1 SGHVS, CDR2 FQNEAQ. The CDR3 has 16 residues. In nucleotides, the CDR3 is TGTGCCAGCAGCTTAGCGGGTCGACTAGCGAGAGAGACCCAGTACTTC. Its protein product is CASSLAGRLARETQYF.

The CDR3 loop reads CASRGTYSYNEQFF. The CDR3 coding sequence is TGTGCCAGCAGGGGGACTTACTCCTACAATGAGCAGTTCTTC. The J gene is TRBJ2-1, the V gene TRBV28; a weak D match, TRBD2 (6 bases). Germline V gene sequence: CDR1 MDHEN, CDR2 SYDVKM. Trimming shortened V by 6 bases and J by 0 bases, and 9 bases separated the two germline ends. There are 14 residues in the CDR3.

The V gene is TRBV6-1, the J gene TRBJ1-4, with a possible D match to TRBD1 (5 bases). The CDR3 has 14 residues. Trimming took 7 bases from V and 5 from J, leaving 14 bases between them. Germline CDR1 is MNHNS and CDR2 is SASEGT. The CDR3 DNA reads TGTGCCAGCACTTACGGGGACTCCAATGAAAAACTGTTTTTT. It codes for CASTYGDSNEKLFF.

This chain links TRBV6-1 with TRBJ1-2; possible D gene TRBD1, 6 bases. From germline, CDR1 is MNHNS and CDR2 SASEGT. Trimming took 2 bases from V and 7 from J, leaving 11 bases between them. This CDR3 has 13 amino acids. The CDR3 bases are TGTGCCAGCAGTGAAACAGGGCAGCGTGGCTACACCTTC. It specifies CASSETGQRGYTF.